The source of this TCR beta chain is a study of blood T cell repertoires in COVID-19. For the study at large: Samples representing acute and convalescent COVID-19 were sourced from the United States, Italy and Spain.

V was pared by 4 bases and J by 3 bases, with 2 bases of the junction left unmatched. The CDR3 runs 14 residues. Germline CDR1 reads GTSNPN; CDR2 reads SVGIG (reference sequence). This study enrolled people aged roughly 18 to 89 from around 26 US geographic areas. Profiled with immunoSEQ multiplex PCR; TCRdb holds only in-frame clones, not every one. The sample records nearly 300,000 clones, under 90% being singletons. This clone was counted between two and nine times. The chain is built from TRBV30 and TRBJ1-6; 8 bases agree with TRBD1. The source is a woman aged 50 to 65 who had been exposed to COVID-19. The specimen sequenced was PBMCs or T cells enriched from blood (not recorded which). CDR3 protein: CAWTGGGYNSPLHF. The CDR3 DNA follows: TGTGCCTGGACAGGGGGCGGCTATAATTCACCCCTCCACTTT.